This entry features one T cell receptor beta chain sequence. The data were taken from a study of cytotoxic CD8 clonotypes in ibrutinib-treated CLL. In the study overall: When averaged across all of the samples, the counts came to around 260,000 productive templates and 94,082 productive rearrangements.

TCRdb's copy holds only in-frame clones and misses some; the assay was immunoSEQ multiplex PCR. The table records about 50,000 clones, 70% to 90% of them present only once. The CDR3 sequence is 12 residues long. Germline CDR1 and CDR2: SGHNT and YYREEE (reference sequence). V lost 2 bases and J 5 bases, leaving 6 bases between the germline ends. Sequenced here: PBMCs, sampled after 24 months of ibrutinib treatment. This chain connects TRBV5-4 to TRBJ2-3; D remains unclear. The TCR was taken from a human donor with chronic lymphocytic leukemia. The CDR3 DNA reads TGTGCCAGCAGCTTTGCGCTAGATACGCAGTATTTT. Translated: CASSFALDTQYF.